A selection of T cell receptor beta chains follows, all from one sample in a study of blood T cell repertoires in COVID-19. The assay was immunoSEQ multiplex PCR, and TCRdb's table has in-frame clones only and misses some. The sample yields some 320,000 clones, around 87% seen once. Sequences were obtained from peripheral blood. These receptors came from a woman between 50 and 59 years old who had recovered from COVID-19. Both conserved end residues are part of each CDR3. Each record gives: clone size, D gene, J gene, V gene, CDR3 protein, CDR3 DNA. A D gene is named only where the DNA matches it firmly. Only part of the rows carry a size: once, few, many, or a class if the clone is expanded.

once,TRBD1,TRBJ2-5,TRBV28,CASRRQGIETQYF,TGTGCCAGCAGGAGACAGGGGATCGAGACCCAGTACTTC
once,TRBD1,TRBJ1-4,TRBV5-6,CASNPSRDRDEKLFF,TGTGCCAGCAACCCATCCCGGGACAGGGACGAAAAACTGTTTTTT
NA,TRBD1,TRBJ1-3,TRBV6-5,CASRRTGDAGNTIYF,TGTGCCAGCAGACGGACAGGGGACGCTGGAAACACCATATATTTT
few,NA,TRBJ2-5,TRBV9,CASSVLAGPAETQYF,TGTGCCAGCAGCGTCTTGGCAGGGCCTGCAGAGACCCAGTACTTC
NA,TRBD1,TRBJ1-1,TRBV11-3,CASSFDRATEAFF,TGTGCCAGCAGCTTCGACAGGGCCACTGAAGCTTTCTTT
NA,NA,TRBJ1-5,TRBV7-8,CASSQAGGYNQPQHF,TGTGCCAGCAGTCAAGCGGGCGGGTACAATCAGCCCCAGCATTTT
NA,NA,TRBJ2-5,TRBV28,CASSSRQAAPGETQYF,TGTGCCAGCAGTTCTCGCCAAGCGGCGCCCGGAGAGACCCAGTACTTC
NA,TRBD1,TRBJ2-2,TRBV7-2,CASSLVGTGSTGELFF,TGTGCCAGCAGCTTAGTCGGGACAGGTTCTACCGGGGAGCTGTTTTTT
NA,TRBD2,TRBJ2-1,TRBV28,CASRGLAGRTPDEQFF,TGTGCCAGCAGGGGACTAGCGGGACGCACGCCGGATGAGCAGTTCTTC
few,NA,TRBJ2-5,TRBV4-1,CASSQGGSPLETQYF,TGCGCCAGCAGCCAAGGCGGTTCACCCCTAGAGACCCAGTACTTC
NA,TRBD2,TRBJ2-7,TRBV7-3,CASSPSGTSGRAGEQYF,TGTGCCAGCAGCCCATCCGGGACTAGCGGGAGGGCCGGCGAGCAGTACTTC
once,TRBD2,TRBJ2-2,TRBV7-2,CASSSGGLATGELFF,TGTGCCAGCAGCTCAGGGGGACTAGCGACCGGGGAGCTGTTTTTT
NA,TRBD1,TRBJ2-3,TRBV6-6,CASSYSGTEFTDTQYF,TGTGCCAGCAGTTACTCCGGGACAGAGTTCACAGATACGCAGTATTTT
NA,NA,TRBJ2-1,TRBV7-2,CASSYNEQFF,TGTGCCAGCTCATACAATGAGCAGTTCTTC
NA,TRBD2,TRBJ2-1,TRBV5-1,CASSLGEGYNEQFF,TGCGCCAGCAGCTTGGGGGAGGGGTACAATGAGCAGTTCTTC
NA,TRBD1,TRBJ2-2,TRBV11-3,CASSLGQGNTGELFF,TGTGCCAGCAGCCTGGGACAGGGGAACACCGGGGAGCTGTTTTTT
NA,NA,TRBJ1-4,TRBV7-2,CASGPSTGKLFF,TGTGCCAGCGGCCCCAGCACAGGAAAACTGTTTTTT
once,NA,TRBJ1-2,TRBV30,CAWGRRVSYGYTF,TGTGCCTGGGGGCGGAGGGTTAGCTATGGCTACACCTTC
NA,NA,TRBJ2-7,TRBV28,CASKTLDSEQYF,TGTGCCAGCAAAACCTTGGACAGCGAGCAGTACTTC
NA,NA,TRBJ2-3,TRBV27,CASSLTPSGWDTQYF,TGTGCCAGCAGTTTAACCCCCTCAGGATGGGATACGCAGTATTTT
NA,NA,TRBJ1-1,TRBV9,CASSVEQNTEAFF,TGTGCCAGCAGCGTCGAGCAGAACACTGAAGCTTTCTTT
NA,NA,TRBJ1-1,TRBV27,CASRPGFMNTEAFF,TGTGCCAGCAGACCAGGTTTCATGAACACTGAAGCTTTCTTT
NA,NA,TRBJ2-5,TRBV7-2,CASSPGHGETQYF,TGTGCCAGCAGCCCCGGACATGGAGAGACCCAGTACTTC
NA,NA,TRBJ1-1,TRBV5-6,CASSFGGNTEAFF,TGTGCCAGCAGCTTCGGCGGAAACACTGAAGCTTTCTTT
NA,NA,TRBJ1-1,TRBV10-3,CAISFQGRNTEAFF,TGTGCCATCAGTTTTCAGGGCCGTAACACTGAAGCTTTCTTT
NA,NA,TRBJ2-3,TRBV5-1,CASSLTDTQYF,TGCGCCAGCTCCCTCACAGATACGCAGTATTTT
NA,NA,TRBJ2-2,TRBV7-9,CASTLSGTHTGELFF,TGTGCCAGCACTCTATCCGGGACACACACCGGGGAGCTGTTTTTT
NA,TRBD2,TRBJ2-1,TRBV28,CASSPGGGTYNEQFF,TGTGCCAGCAGCCCGGGGGGAGGGACCTACAATGAGCAGTTCTTC
NA,NA,TRBJ2-5,TRBV10-1,CASRGRAAETQYF,TGCGCCAGCAGAGGGAGAGCAGCAGAGACCCAGTACTTC
NA,NA,TRBJ1-1,TRBV7-9,CASSFAGPAFF,TGTGCCAGCAGCTTCGCGGGTCCGGCTTTCTTT
NA,NA,TRBJ2-1,TRBV14,CASSLTGNLPGLPYNEQFF,TGTGCCAGCAGCCTCACCGGGAACTTACCGGGACTGCCGTACAATGAGCAGTTCTTC
NA,TRBD2,TRBJ2-1,TRBV28,CASSYATSGELHNEQFF,TGTGCCAGCAGTTACGCGACTAGCGGGGAGCTTCACAATGAGCAGTTCTTC
once,NA,TRBJ2-7,TRBV7-2,CASSLGPAAGEQYF,TGTGCCAGCAGCTTAGGGCCAGCGGCAGGAGAGCAGTACTTC
NA,NA,TRBJ1-1,TRBV10-3,CAISDLIGVNTEAFF,TGTGCCATCAGTGACCTTATAGGGGTGAACACTGAAGCTTTCTTT
NA,TRBD1,TRBJ1-5,TRBV15,CATSSKTGGNQPQHF,TGTGCCACCAGCAGCAAGACAGGGGGAAATCAGCCCCAGCATTTT
NA,NA,TRBJ1-2,TRBV5-4,CASTLGDYGYTF,TGTGCCAGCACCCTAGGCGACTATGGCTACACCTTC
NA,NA,TRBJ2-1,TRBV9,CASSVGGGTNEQFF,TGTGCCAGCAGCGTAGGGGGCGGAACGAATGAGCAGTTCTTC
NA,NA,TRBJ1-6,TRBV15,CATSSDFPGYNSPLHF,TGTGCCACCAGCTCGGACTTCCCTGGCTATAATTCACCCCTCCACTTT
NA,TRBD2,TRBJ2-1,TRBV9,CASSGLAETNEQFF,TGTGCCAGCAGCGGACTAGCGGAAACCAATGAGCAGTTCTTC
NA,NA,TRBJ1-2,TRBV6-2/TRBV6-3,CASSYSGALNGYTF,TGTGCCAGCAGTTACTCAGGGGCCCTCAATGGCTACACCTTC
NA,NA,TRBJ2-3,TRBV7-9,CASSFEPMQYF,TGTGCCAGCAGCTTCGAACCTATGCAGTATTTT
NA,NA,TRBJ1-1,TRBV4-3,CASSQGPRNTEAFF,TGCGCCAGCAGCCAAGGTCCCAGGAACACTGAAGCTTTCTTT
NA,NA,TRBJ1-5,TRBV19,CASSTRDMFNQPQHF,TGTGCCAGTAGTACCAGGGACATGTTCAATCAGCCCCAGCATTTT
NA,NA,TRBJ2-1,TRBV15,CATSRVGGTYNEQFF,TGTGCCACCAGCAGAGTCGGCGGGACCTACAATGAGCAGTTCTTC
NA,NA,TRBJ1-1,TRBV7-9,CASSLTAGENTEAFF,TGTGCCAGCAGCTTAACGGCAGGGGAGAACACTGAAGCTTTCTTT
NA,TRBD2,TRBJ2-7,TRBV7-9,CASVSRGGYEQYF,TGTGCCAGCGTCTCTCGGGGGGGTTACGAGCAGTACTTC